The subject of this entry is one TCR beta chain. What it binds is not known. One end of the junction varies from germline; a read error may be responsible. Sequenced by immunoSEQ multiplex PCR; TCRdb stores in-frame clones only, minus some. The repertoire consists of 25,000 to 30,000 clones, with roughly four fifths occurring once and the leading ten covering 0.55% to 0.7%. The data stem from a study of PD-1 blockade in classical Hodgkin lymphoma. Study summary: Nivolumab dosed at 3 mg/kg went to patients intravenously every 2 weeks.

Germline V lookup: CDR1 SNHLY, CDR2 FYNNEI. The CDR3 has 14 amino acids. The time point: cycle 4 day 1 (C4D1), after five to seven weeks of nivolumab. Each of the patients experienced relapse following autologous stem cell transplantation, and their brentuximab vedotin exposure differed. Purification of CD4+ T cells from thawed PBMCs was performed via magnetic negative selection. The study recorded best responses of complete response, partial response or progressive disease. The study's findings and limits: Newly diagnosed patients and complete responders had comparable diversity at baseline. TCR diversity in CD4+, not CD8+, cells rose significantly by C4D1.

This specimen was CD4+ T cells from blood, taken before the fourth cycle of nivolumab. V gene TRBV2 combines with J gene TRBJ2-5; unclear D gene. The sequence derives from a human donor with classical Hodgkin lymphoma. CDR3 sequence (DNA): TGTGCCAGCAGGGAAGGGCGCCTCCAAGAGACCCAGTACTTC. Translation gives CASREGRLQETQYF.